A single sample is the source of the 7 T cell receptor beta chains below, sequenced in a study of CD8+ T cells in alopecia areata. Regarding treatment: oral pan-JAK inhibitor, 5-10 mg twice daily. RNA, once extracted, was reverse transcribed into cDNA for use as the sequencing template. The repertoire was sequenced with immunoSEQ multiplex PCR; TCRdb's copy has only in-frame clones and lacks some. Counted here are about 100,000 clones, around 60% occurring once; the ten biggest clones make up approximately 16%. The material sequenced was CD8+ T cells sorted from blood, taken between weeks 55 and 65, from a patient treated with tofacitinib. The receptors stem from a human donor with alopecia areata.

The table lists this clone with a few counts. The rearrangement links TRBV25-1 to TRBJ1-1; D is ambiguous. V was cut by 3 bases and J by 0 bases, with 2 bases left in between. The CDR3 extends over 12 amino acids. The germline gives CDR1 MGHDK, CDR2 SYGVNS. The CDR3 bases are TGTGCCAGCAGTGAGGTGAACACTGAAGCTTTCTTT. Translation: CASSEVNTEAFF.

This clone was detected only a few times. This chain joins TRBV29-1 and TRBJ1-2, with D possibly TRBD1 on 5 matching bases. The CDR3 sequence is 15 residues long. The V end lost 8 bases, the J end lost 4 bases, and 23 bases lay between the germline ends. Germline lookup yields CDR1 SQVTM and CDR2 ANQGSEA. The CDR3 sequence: CSSDPPQTDSYGYTF. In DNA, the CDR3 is TGCAGCTCCGACCCGCCACAGACAGACAGCTATGGCTACACCTTC. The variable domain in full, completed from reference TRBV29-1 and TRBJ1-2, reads SAVISQKPSRDICQRGTSLTIQCQVDSQVTMMFWYRQQPGQSLTLIATANQGSEATYESGFVIDKFPISRPNLTFSTLTVSNMSPEDSSIYLCSSDPPQTDSYGYTFGSGTRLTVV.

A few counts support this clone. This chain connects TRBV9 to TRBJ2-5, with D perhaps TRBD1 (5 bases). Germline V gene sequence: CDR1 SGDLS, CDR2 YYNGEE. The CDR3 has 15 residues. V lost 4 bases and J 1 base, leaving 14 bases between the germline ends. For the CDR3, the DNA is TGTGCCAGCAGCCCCGGACGACAGTCCCAAGAGACCCAGTACTTC. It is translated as CASSPGRQSQETQYF.

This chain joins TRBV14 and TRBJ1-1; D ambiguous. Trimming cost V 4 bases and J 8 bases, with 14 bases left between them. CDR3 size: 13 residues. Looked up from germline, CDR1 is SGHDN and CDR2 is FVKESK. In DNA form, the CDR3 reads TGTGCCAGCAGCCTCTCCCCATGGTGGGAAGCTTTCTTT. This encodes CASSLSPWWEAFF.

Here the CDR3 DNA reads TGTGCCACTCCGGGGACAGCTACCCGCGATGAGCAGTTCTTC. Translating gives CATPGTATRDEQFF. The V call is TRBV21-1, the J call TRBJ2-1; the DNA was not compared with TRBD1, the D call given in the table. TRBV21-1 corresponds to a pseudogene. The length of the CDR3 is 14 residues.

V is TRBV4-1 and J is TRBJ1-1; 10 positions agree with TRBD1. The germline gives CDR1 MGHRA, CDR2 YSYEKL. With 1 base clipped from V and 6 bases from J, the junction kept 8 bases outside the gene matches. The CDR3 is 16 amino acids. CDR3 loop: CASSQARQGAQSEAFF. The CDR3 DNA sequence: TGCGCCAGCAGCCAAGCGAGACAGGGGGCCCAGTCTGAAGCTTTCTTT.

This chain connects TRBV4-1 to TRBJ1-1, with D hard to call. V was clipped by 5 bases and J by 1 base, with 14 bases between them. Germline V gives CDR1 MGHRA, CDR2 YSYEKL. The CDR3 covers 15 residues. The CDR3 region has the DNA TGCGCCAGCAGCAAGGGCGAGGCCTGGAACACTGAAGCTTTCTTT. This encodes CASSKGEAWNTEAFF.